The T cell receptor (beta chain) described here comes from a study of T cells in narcolepsy. Study-wide results and caveats: Comparing one patient's CSF and blood CD4+ clonotypes highlighted HCRT- and TRIB2-specific autoreactive clonotypes. Healthy controls reportedly lacked the autoreactive clonotypes serially found in patients' blood.

The V and J ends lost 3 bases and 4 bases, in that order; junction bases with no gene match: 2. Germline CDR1 reads KGHSH; CDR2 reads LQKENI. CDR3 length: 14 amino acids. Method: immunoSEQ multiplex PCR; TCRdb's copy keeps in-frame clones and lacks some. The sample consists of some 30,000 clones, roughly 86% of them appearing once. Concerning this clone itself: Antigen unknown.

The sequence was collected from a human donor with narcolepsy. This chain connects TRBV18 to TRBJ1-4; 7 bases map to TRBD1. The sequenced sample consisted of CD45RA- memory CD4+ T cells from PBMCs. The CDR3 loop is CASSPRQGNEKLFF. DNA of the CDR3: TGTGCCAGCTCACCCCGACAGGGTAATGAAAAACTGTTTTTT.